The text below deals with one T cell receptor (beta chain). The data stem from a study of blood T cell repertoires in COVID-19. Study overall: COVID-19 samples collected from the United States, Italy and Spain covered acute and convalescent phases.

Sequenced by immunoSEQ multiplex PCR; TCRdb stores in-frame clones only, minus some. Of some 130,000 clones in the sample, about 80% were seen once. This CDR3 contains 17 residues. Looked up from germline, CDR1 is SEHNR and CDR2 is FQNEAQ (reference sequence). The V gene end was trimmed by 3 bases and the J gene end by 1 base; junction bases not matched to a gene: 6. Sequencing used peripheral blood. The V call is TRBV7-9, the J call TRBJ2-5, with 12 bases that match TRBD2. The TCR sequence derives from a human donor in a cohort sampled during active COVID-19. The CDR3 coding sequence is TGTGCCAGCAGCTTTTCGACTAGCGGGGGTCTCCAAGAGACCCAGTACTTC. This translates into CASSFSTSGGLQETQYF.